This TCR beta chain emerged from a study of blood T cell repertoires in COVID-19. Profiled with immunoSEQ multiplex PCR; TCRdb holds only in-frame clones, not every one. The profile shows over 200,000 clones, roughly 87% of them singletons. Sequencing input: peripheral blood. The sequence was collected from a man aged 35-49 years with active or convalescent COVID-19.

The CDR3 coding sequence is TGCGCCAGCAGCTTGGGAACAGGGGGCCAAGAGACCCAGTACTTC. This gives the protein CASSLGTGGQETQYF. This rearrangement joins TRBV5-1 to TRBJ2-5; 8 positions match TRBD1. The CDR3 totals 15 residues. The germline V gene encodes CDR1 SGHRS and CDR2 YFSETQ. Trimming at V came to 0 bases and at J to 1 base, leaving 2 bases not matched to a gene.